The 9 T cell receptor beta chains presented below share a single source sample, sequenced in a study of T cell responses to AZD1222 COVID-19 vaccine. Using immunoSEQ multiplex PCR, the repertoire was profiled, and TCRdb retains in-frame clones only, with some absent. The repertoire holds about 34,000 clones, with about 89% as singletons. This specimen was peripheral blood, taken on day 0 of AZD1222 vaccination. Receptor source: an adult in good health.

The chain joins TRBV4-3 to TRBJ1-1, with 9 bases that match TRBD1. Germline V gene lookup returns CDR1 LGHNA and CDR2 YSLEER. V shed 4 bases and J 0 bases; nucleotides not matched to a gene: 6. This CDR3 comprises 16 residues. The CDR3 sequence is CASSPGTGLMNTEAFF. In DNA form, the CDR3 reads TGCGCCAGCAGCCCGGGGACAGGGTTAATGAACACTGAAGCTTTCTTT.

J is TRBJ2-5 and V is TRBV6-1, with unresolved D. V lost 1 base, J lost 3 bases, and 9 bases lay in between. The CDR3 runs 14 residues. CDR1 is MNHNS, CDR2 SASEGT, per germline. The CDR3: CASSEGFEEETQYF. The CDR3, as DNA: TGTGCCAGCAGTGAAGGTTTTGAGGAAGAGACCCAGTACTTC.

The J gene is TRBJ2-3, the V gene TRBV18; no firm D call. Germline V gene lookup returns CDR1 KGHSH and CDR2 LQKENI. The CDR3 spans 14 residues. The V end lost 4 bases, the J end lost 0 bases, and 8 bases lay between the germline ends. CDR3 bases: TGTGCCAGCTCACAGGGCTCCAGCACAGATACGCAGTATTTT. This encodes CASSQGSSTDTQYF.

This sequence joins TRBV2 and TRBJ2-7; 7 nucleotides agree with TRBD1. Trimming at V came to 6 bases and at J to 2 bases, leaving 4 bases not matched to a gene. The CDR3 length is 13 residues. CDR1 and CDR2 (germline): SNHLY, FYNNEI. The CDR3 here is CASRRQGTYEQYF. The DNA of the CDR3 is TGTGCCAGCAGGAGACAGGGTACCTACGAGCAGTACTTC.

This clone was picked up one time. The chain employs TRBV19 and TRBJ2-1; 8 positions agree with TRBD2. Germline V gene sequence: CDR1 LNHDA, CDR2 SQIVND (reference sequence). Germline trimming cut 3 bases from V and 9 bases from J; bases unmatched to any gene: 4. The CDR3 runs to 13 residues. The CDR3 sequence is CASSMRSGGEQFF. As DNA, the CDR3 is TGTGCCAGTAGTATGAGGAGCGGGGGTGAGCAGTTCTTC.

CDR3 DNA sequence: TGTGCCAGCAGCTTAGATGGGGACACCTACAATGAGCAGTTCTTC. This gives the protein CASSLDGDTYNEQFF. J is TRBJ2-1 and V is TRBV11-2; possible D gene TRBD1, 6 bases. Germline CDR1 and CDR2: SGHAT and FQNNGV. V was cut by 0 bases and J by 2 bases, with 8 bases left in between. The CDR3 has 15 residues.

V usage is TRBV7-8 and J usage is TRBJ2-5; 9 bases fit TRBD1. This CDR3 spans 16 amino acids. The germline V gene has CDR1 SGHVS and CDR2 FQNEAQ. J was trimmed by 4 bases and V by 1 base; bases with no gene match: 7. CDR3 DNA: TGTGCCAGCAGCTTAGGGGTGGGACAGGGTATAGAGACCCAGTACTTC. Protein: CASSLGVGQGIETQYF.

V usage is TRBV9 and J usage is TRBJ2-5; 8 bases align to TRBD2. The CDR3 spans 14 residues. V lost 3 bases, J lost 5 bases, and 6 bases stayed unmatched. CDR1 SGDLS and CDR2 YYNGEE come from the germline V gene. CDR3 sequence reads: CASSAPTSEETQYF. In DNA, the CDR3 is TGTGCCAGCAGCGCGCCGACTAGCGAGGAGACCCAGTACTTC.

The chain couples TRBV6-5 to TRBJ1-1; TRBD1 matches 9 bases. Per germline, CDR1 MNHEY and CDR2 SVGAGI. V lost 2 bases, J lost 4 bases, and 5 bases stayed unmatched. The CDR3 totals 15 residues. The chain's CDR3 is CASSYPLTGGTEAFF. CDR3 DNA sequence: TGTGCCAGCAGTTACCCCTTGACAGGGGGCACTGAAGCTTTCTTT.